This T cell receptor (beta chain) appears in the sequencing data of a study of T-cell memory formation after mild COVID-19. Study outcomes and limitations: Memory from before infection featured some responding clones, which suggests cross-reactive memory joined.

Germline trimming cut 7 bases from V and 5 bases from J; bases unmatched to any gene: 8. The CDR3 runs 15 residues. Germline V gives CDR1 SGHVS, CDR2 FNYEAQ. This clonotype has only a few counts. The antigen is undetermined. Using its own MiXCR run on the 5' RACE reads, TCRdb lists one record per CDR3 protein. The sample has a few hundred thousand distinct CDR3 sequences; roughly 17% are singletons. This chain connects TRBV7-6 to TRBJ2-7; TRBD2 aligns across 13 bases. The sequenced material came from PBMCs or a T cell subset sorted from them (not recorded which). The TCR was taken from a man younger than 35 who had mild COVID-19 (a few samples of this study predate the infection). Cell type and time point are not known. The CDR3 nucleotides are TGTGCCAGCACTCCAACTAGCGGGGGGGCCCACGAGCAGTACTTC. It codes for CASTPTSGGAHEQYF. The full variable domain, its missing parts supplied by reference TRBV7-6 and TRBJ2-7, is GAGVSQSPRYKVTKRGQDVALRCDPISGHVSLYWYRQALGQGPEFLTYFNYEAQQDKSGLPNDRFSAERPEGSISTLTIQRTEQRDSAMYRCASTPTSGGAHEQYFGPGTRLTVT.